Below, one TCR beta chain is given with its context. Antigen unknown. The entry originates in a study of beta chain features in type 1 diabetes. Study conclusions and caveats: TCRB CDR3s from Type 1 diabetes patients were moderately but significantly shorter in all four CD4+ subsets.

cDNA synthesis used the whole RNA isolate, giving expressed TCRB sequences. Naive, central memory and regulatory T cell samples produced a mean of about 4 million reads. The table came from immunoSEQ multiplex PCR; TCRdb's copy has only in-frame clones and leaves some out. The data show approximately 57,000 clones, roughly half seen once. This CDR3 has 16 amino acids. V dropped 0 bases and J dropped 4 bases, with 10 bases sitting between them. From germline, CDR1 is KGHSH and CDR2 LQKENI. Sequencing was done on a sample of Tregs from blood. This rearrangement joins TRBV18 to TRBJ1-6; D unclear. This TCR was recovered from a woman in her thirties or forties with type 1 diabetes. As DNA, the CDR3 is TGTGCCAGCTCACCACCGGGGAGTGGGTATAATTCACCCCTCCACTTT. Translating it yields CASSPPGSGYNSPLHF. Full variable domain (missing parts from reference TRBV18 and TRBJ1-6): NAGVMQNPRHLVRRRGQEARLRCSPMKGHSHVYWYRQLPEEGLKFMVYLQKENIIDESGMPKERFSAEFPKEGPSILRIQQVVRGDSAAYFCASSPPGSGYNSPLHFGNGTRLTVT.